This T cell receptor beta chain is from a study of T cell responses to AZD1222 COVID-19 vaccine. Overall study results and limits: Reportedly, close to half of spike-specific TCRs are directed against unmutated variant regions. Only a handful of AZD1222 recipients were seropositive at baseline.

As regards this clone: Its specificity is not known.

CDR3 length: 15 residues. Germline V gene lookup returns CDR1 SGHTA and CDR2 FQGNSA. J was trimmed by 6 bases and V by 0 bases; bases with no gene match: 6. TCRdb keeps only in-frame clones here, not all; method: immunoSEQ multiplex PCR. Among tens of thousands of clones listed, about nine tenths were seen once. J is TRBJ2-3 and V is TRBV7-2; 7 bases map to TRBD2. This sequence originates from an adult in good health. Here the sequenced sample was peripheral blood, taken on day 0 of AZD1222 vaccination. The CDR3 region is CASSLAGGPGDTQYF. CDR3 nucleotide sequence: TGTGCCAGCAGCTTAGCGGGAGGGCCGGGGGATACGCAGTATTTT.